This T cell receptor beta chain was identified during a study of T cells in Graves' hyperthyroidism and ophthalmopathy. The CDR3 is 18 amino acids. Trimming left V 2 bases short and J 2 bases short, with 19 bases between. RNA transcripts served as the template for amplifying TCR beta CDR3 regions. RT-PCR in the first round (using the HTBI primer set) targeted the TCR CDR3. TCRdb reprocessed the multiplex PCR reads via MiXCR and lists one record per CDR3 protein. The sample lists around 700,000 distinct CDR3 sequences, roughly a sixth occurring once. This clonotype has just a few counts. The sequence derives from a woman between 50 and 59 years old with Graves' hyperthyroidism that later progressed to Graves' ophthalmopathy. The sample was blood. This chain uses TRBV12-3 or TRBV12-4 with TRBJ1-5; D gene unclear. CDR3: CASSLQVSGAYGNQPQHF. The CDR3 DNA follows: TGTGCCAGCAGTTTACAGGTGTCCGGAGCCTATGGCAATCAGCCCCAGCATTTT.